The 8 T cell receptor beta chains given below trace back to one sample, sequenced in a study of tumor and adjacent non-tumor tissue in lung cancer. The library came from three nested PCR rounds adapted from ARM-PCR protocols. TCRdb processed the multiplex PCR reads anew with MiXCR; each CDR3 protein has one entry. The sample lists about 60,000 distinct CDR3 sequences, roughly 57% seen once, with less than 35% in the top ten. No cell sorting was done before RNA was extracted from the tissue. This non-tumor lung sample came from over 3 cm beyond the tumor edge. Specimen: distant non-tumor lung tissue. These TCRs come from a man in his 70s with non-small cell lung cancer.

On this clonotype: Mismatch with germline at one junction end may stem from a read error. The chain combines TRBV7-9 with TRBJ1-1; D gene uncertain. Germline V gives CDR1 SEHNR, CDR2 FQNEAQ (reference sequence). The CDR3 consists of 11 residues. The CDR3 protein is CTSSLGIVAFF. The CDR3 DNA is TGTACCAGCAGCCTCGGGATAGTTGCTTTCTTT.

This clonotype appeared a few times. The gene calls are TRBV20-1 and TRBJ1-1; 7 bases agree with TRBD1. Germline V gene lookup returns CDR1 DFQATT and CDR2 SNEGSKA (reference sequence). There are 15 residues in the CDR3. With 5 bases clipped from V and 0 bases from J, the junction kept 9 bases outside the gene matches. The CDR3 region has the DNA TGCAGTGCTCGGGACAGAGGAATTATGAACACTGAAGCTTTCTTT. Translation gives CSARDRGIMNTEAFF.

Concerning this clonotype: Just one base apart from a much larger clone, this may be a read error. The chain uses TRBV10-3 and TRBJ2-7; TRBD2 agrees at 8 bases. The CDR3 has 13 residues. Germline lookup yields CDR1 ENHRY and CDR2 SYGVKD. CDR3 DNA sequence: TGTGTCATTTCGGGACTAGACTACTACGAGCAGTACTTC. It specifies CVISGLDYYEQYF.

The chain is built from TRBV7-8 and TRBJ1-1; the D is unclear. CDR1 is SGHVS and CDR2 is FQNEAQ in the germline V gene. V was pared by 2 bases and J by 7 bases, with 11 bases between. This CDR3 has 13 residues. DNA for the CDR3: TGTGCCAGCAGCTTACTATCACGGGGTGAAGCTTTCTTT. This encodes CASSLLSRGEAFF.

This clonotype has only one observation. This chain joins TRBV5-4 and TRBJ2-3; the match to TRBD2 covers 11 bases. Germline CDR1 is SGHNT and CDR2 is YYREEE (reference sequence). There are 21 residues in the CDR3. V shed 4 bases and J 4 bases; nucleotides not matched to a gene: 23. The CDR3 loop reads CASSLWRRGLAGGWKADTQYF. The DNA of the CDR3 is TGTGCCAGCAGCCTATGGCGGCGGGGATTAGCGGGAGGGTGGAAGGCAGATACGCAGTATTTT.

This clonotype was counted ten times or more. This chain connects TRBV29-1 to TRBJ2-1; D remains ambiguous. Trimming cost V 4 bases and J 5 bases, with 3 bases left between them. CDR3 length: 10 residues. Per the germline V gene, CDR1 is SQVTM and CDR2 is ANQGSEA. In DNA form, the CDR3 reads TGCAGCGTTGTTAACAATGAGCAGTTCTTC. This encodes CSVVNNEQFF.

As concerns this clonotype: At one of its ends the junction is not consistent with the germline gene, which may arise from a read error. This chain joins TRBV11-2 and TRBJ2-7; 11 positions match TRBD1. This CDR3 region has 15 residues. In germline, CDR1 is SGHAT, CDR2 FQNNGV. The CDR3 region is CVSSLEGQGAYEQYF. As DNA, the CDR3 is TGTGTCAGCAGTTTGGAGGGACAGGGGGCCTACGAGCAGTACTTC.

To note about this clonotype: One base away lies a much larger clone, so this may be a sequencing read error. The chain couples TRBV6-5 to TRBJ2-1; D may be TRBD1 (6 bases). Trimming shortened V by 6 bases and J by 7 bases, and 22 bases separated the two germline ends. CDR1 MNHEY and CDR2 SVGAGI come from the germline V gene. The CDR3 runs 16 residues. CDR3 coding DNA: TGTGCCAGCAGCCCCGGGACACAGTGGGCCATGAATGAGCAGTTCTTC. Protein sequence: CASSPGTQWAMNEQFF.